Listed here are 4 T cell receptor beta chains from one sample, sequenced in a study of T cells after yellow fever vaccination. Via MiXCR, TCRdb re-called the 5' RACE reads, giving one row per CDR3 protein. In the table there are about 350,000 distinct CDR3 sequences, around 8.1% of which are singletons. This specimen consisted of PBMCs, obtained more than 35 days after the first yellow fever vaccination. The receptors were sampled from a man aged 18 to 29 who received the YFV17D yellow fever vaccine.

This clonotype appeared many times. This chain links TRBV7-2 with TRBJ2-1; D gene ambiguous. The germline V and J ends were trimmed by 4 bases and 1 base, with 14 bases remaining between them. Looked up from germline, CDR1 is SGHTA and CDR2 is FQGNSA. The CDR3 has 16 amino acids. The CDR3 protein is CASSSLVRVSYNEQFF. The CDR3 nucleotides are TGTGCCAGCAGCTCTTTGGTGCGCGTGTCCTACAATGAGCAGTTCTTC.

This clonotype was counted only a few times. The rearrangement joins TRBV29-1 to TRBJ1-2; 10 bases are shared with TRBD1. V lost 7 bases, J lost 8 bases, and 4 bases stayed unmatched. The germline V gene encodes CDR1 SQVTM and CDR2 ANQGSEA. This CDR3 has 11 amino acids. CDR3 nucleotides: TGCAGCGGACAGGGGGCGGGCGGCTACACCTTC. Protein: CSGQGAGGYTF.

The chain couples TRBV7-3 to TRBJ2-1, with unresolved D. Trimming removed 2 bases from V and 5 bases from J, with 10 bases in between. Per germline, CDR1 SGHTA and CDR2 FQGTGA. The CDR3 has 14 residues. The CDR3 reads CASSLAGWDNEQFF. The CDR3 DNA sequence: TGTGCCAGCAGCTTAGCCGGGTGGGACAATGAGCAGTTCTTC.

This clonotype was counted between two and nine times. This rearrangement joins TRBV7-2 to TRBJ2-3; TRBD2 matches at 8 bases. CDR3 length equals 16 residues. The J segment lost 5 bases and the V segment lost 1 base, leaving 8 bases of the junction unmatched. The germline gives CDR1 SGHTA, CDR2 FQGNSA. CDR3 nucleotide sequence: TGTGCCAGCAGCTTAGATCGGCGGGGGGTCAAAGATACGCAGTATTTT. Translating gives CASSLDRRGVKDTQYF.